This TCR beta chain is drawn from a study of blood T cell repertoires in COVID-19. Study information: From the United States, Italy and Spain came samples of acute and convalescent COVID-19. Sources were T cells, B-cell-depleted T cells, or PBMCs; the material itself was cDNA or gDNA.

CDR1 is SGHRS and CDR2 is YFSETQ in the germline V gene. The CDR3 runs to 14 residues. V was pared by 10 bases and J by 3 bases, with 17 bases between. Under the authors' procedure: For nucleated cells, counts were estimated from reference gene primer amplification. Generated by immunoSEQ multiplex PCR, the TCRdb table keeps only in-frame clones and is missing some. The V and J calls and the clone size are those of that table, but D and trimming were determined from the DNA. The sample has 450,000 or so clones; 75% to 90% are singletons. The sequenced sample was peripheral blood. This chain joins TRBV5-1 and TRBJ1-5; TRBD1 is a possible D gene (6 bases). This clonotype originated in a woman aged 35 to 49 with COVID-19, enrolled during active disease. The CDR3 loop reads CARRRGGANQPQHF. The CDR3 bases are TGCGCCCGCCGTCGGGGGGGGGCCAATCAGCCCCAGCATTTT.